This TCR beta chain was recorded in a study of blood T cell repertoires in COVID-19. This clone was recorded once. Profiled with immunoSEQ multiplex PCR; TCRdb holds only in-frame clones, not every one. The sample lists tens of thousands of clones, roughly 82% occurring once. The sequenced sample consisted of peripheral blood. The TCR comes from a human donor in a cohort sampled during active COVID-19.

CDR3 sequence: CASSQDAASGVPGEQYF. The DNA for the CDR3 is TGCGCCAGCAGCCAAGATGCCGCTAGCGGGGTCCCTGGCGAGCAGTACTTC. The chain has TRBV4-1 and TRBJ2-7, with 9 bases that match TRBD2. The CDR3 loop spans 17 amino acids. J lost 6 bases, V lost 0 bases, and 12 bases had no gene match. Germline V CDR1 and CDR2: MGHRA, YSYEKL.